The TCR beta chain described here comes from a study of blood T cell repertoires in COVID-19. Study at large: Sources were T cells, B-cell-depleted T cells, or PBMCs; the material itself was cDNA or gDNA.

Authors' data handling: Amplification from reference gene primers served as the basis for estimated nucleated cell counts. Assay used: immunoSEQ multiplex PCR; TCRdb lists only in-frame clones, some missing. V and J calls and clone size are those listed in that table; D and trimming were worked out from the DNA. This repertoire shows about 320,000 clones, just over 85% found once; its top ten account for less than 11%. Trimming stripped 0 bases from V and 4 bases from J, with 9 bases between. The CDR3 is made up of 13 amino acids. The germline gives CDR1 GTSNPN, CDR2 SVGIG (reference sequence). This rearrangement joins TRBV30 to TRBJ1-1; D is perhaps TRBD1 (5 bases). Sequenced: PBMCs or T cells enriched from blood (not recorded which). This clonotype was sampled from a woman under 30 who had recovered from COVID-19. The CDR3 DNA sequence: TGTGCCTGGAGTGTAACAAGGGGCACTGAAGCTTTCTTT. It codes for CAWSVTRGTEAFF.